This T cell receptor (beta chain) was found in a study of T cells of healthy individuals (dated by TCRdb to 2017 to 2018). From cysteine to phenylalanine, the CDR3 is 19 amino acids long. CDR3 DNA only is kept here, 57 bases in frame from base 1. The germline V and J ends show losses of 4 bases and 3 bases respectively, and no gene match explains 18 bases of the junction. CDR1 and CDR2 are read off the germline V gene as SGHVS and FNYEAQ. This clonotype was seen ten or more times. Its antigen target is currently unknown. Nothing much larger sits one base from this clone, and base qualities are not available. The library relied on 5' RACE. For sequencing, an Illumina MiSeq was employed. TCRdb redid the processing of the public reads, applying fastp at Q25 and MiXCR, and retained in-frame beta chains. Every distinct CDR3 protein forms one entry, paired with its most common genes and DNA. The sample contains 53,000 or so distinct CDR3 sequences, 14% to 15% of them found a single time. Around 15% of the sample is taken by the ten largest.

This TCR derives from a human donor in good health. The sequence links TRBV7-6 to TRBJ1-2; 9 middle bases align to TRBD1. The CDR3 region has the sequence CASSSDFLGTGRVDYGYTF. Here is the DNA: TGTGCCAGCAGCTCGGATTTTTTAGGGACAGGGCGCGTAGACTATGGCTACACCTTC.